These 6 T cell receptor beta chains share one sample of origin, sequenced in a study of blood T cell repertoires in COVID-19. TCRdb's copy holds only in-frame clones and misses some; the assay was immunoSEQ multiplex PCR. This repertoire shows about 210,000 clones, around 86% found once; its top ten account for 7.2%. Material: PBMCs or T cells enriched from blood (not recorded which). These receptors were taken from a young man in a cohort exposed to, infected with or recovered from COVID-19 (not recorded which).

This rearrangement joins TRBV7-2 to TRBJ2-7, with TRBD1 as a possible D gene (6 bases). This CDR3 region has 15 residues. Per the germline V gene, CDR1 is SGHTA and CDR2 is FQGNSA. V lost 5 bases, J lost 1 base, and 15 bases lay in between. The DNA for the CDR3 is TGTGCCAGCAGCCCGCGACAGGCTGTTTCCTACGAGCAGTACTTC. This sequence encodes CASSPRQAVSYEQYF.

The chain joins TRBV18 to TRBJ2-7; 12 nucleotides match TRBD1. CDR3 length: 16 residues. In germline, CDR1 is KGHSH, CDR2 LQKENI. Losses at the gene ends were 1 base for V and 6 bases for J; bases not matched to a gene: 7. CDR3 residues: CASSPRSGTGGGEQYF. Written as DNA, the CDR3 is TGTGCCAGCTCACCACGATCCGGGACAGGGGGCGGCGAGCAGTACTTC.

This sequence joins TRBV5-1 and TRBJ2-3, with D possibly being TRBD1 (6 bases). CDR3 length equals 17 residues. Germline CDR1 reads SGHRS; CDR2 reads YFSETQ. Trimming took 3 bases from V and 0 from J, leaving 17 bases between them. The CDR3 protein is CASSSTGLLGSTDTQYF. CDR3 nucleotide sequence: TGCGCCAGCAGCTCGACAGGACTTTTGGGGAGCACAGATACGCAGTATTTT.

The genes are TRBV19 and TRBJ1-3; D gene ambiguous. Trimming pared 1 base from V and 11 bases from J, leaving 6 bases between. Germline values: CDR1 LNHDA, CDR2 SQIVND (reference sequence). This CDR3 contains 11 residues. The CDR3 DNA is TGTGCCAGTAGTATAGCGAGCGCCATATATTTT. It translates to CASSIASAIYF. Supplemented by reference TRBV19 and TRBJ1-3, the full variable domain reads DGGITQSPKYLFRKEGQNVTLSCEQNLNHDAMYWYRQDPGQGLRLIYYSQIVNDFQKGDIAEGYSVSREKKESFPLTVTSAQKNPTAFYLCASSIASAIYFGEGSWLTVV.

The chain has TRBV28 and TRBJ1-5; D perhaps matches TRBD1 (6 bases). The CDR3 has 14 amino acids. V lost 3 bases to trimming and J lost 6 bases, with 12 bases between them. CDR1 is MDHEN, CDR2 SYDVKM, per germline. For the CDR3, the DNA is TGTGCCAGCAGTTTTGTACAGGGTGGTCAGCCCCAGCATTTT. Protein: CASSFVQGGQPQHF.

This clone was detected a few times. The chain combines TRBV4-1 with TRBJ2-1; D might be TRBD1 (5 bases). The CDR3 extends over 17 amino acids. The V end was cut by 0 bases, the J end by 5 bases, with 17 bases between. Germline V gene data show CDR1 as MGHRA and CDR2 as YSYEKL. As DNA, the CDR3 is TGCGCCAGCAGCCAAGAACAGGACCTTCAAATGGACAATGAGCAGTTCTTC. It specifies CASSQEQDLQMDNEQFF.